These 27 T cell receptor beta chains were sequenced from one sample in a study. Cells sorted as Tregs were CD4+, CD25+ and CD127-/low. TCRdb re-called the 5' RACE reads through MiXCR, storing one row per CDR3 protein. Among tens of thousands of distinct CDR3 sequences listed, less than 30% were seen once. The sample comprised tumor-infiltrating Tregs sorted from the breast tumor. All receptors derive from a female donor with breast cancer.

This clonotype appeared a few times. The J gene is TRBJ2-3, the V gene TRBV20-1; 9 bases match TRBD2. Germline CDR1 is DFQATT and CDR2 is SNEGSKA (reference sequence). This CDR3 has 14 amino acids. Trimming cost V 3 bases and J 2 bases; bases outside gene matches: 3. The CDR3 spells CSARASGITDTQYF. The CDR3 DNA sequence: TGCAGTGCTAGGGCTAGCGGGATCACAGATACGCAGTATTTT.

This chain joins TRBV12-3 or TRBV12-4 and TRBJ1-4; no clear D gene. The CDR3 is made up of 14 amino acids. The V gene lost 1 base and the J gene lost 3 bases, with 6 bases spanning the gap. The CDR3: CASSLGHSNEKLFF. The CDR3 DNA reads TGTGCCAGCAGTTTAGGACACTCTAATGAAAAACTGTTTTTT.

Relative to its sample, this clonotype is medium-sized. The rearrangement uses TRBV7-3 and TRBJ2-5; 7 bases agree with TRBD2. The CDR3 runs 16 residues. From germline, CDR1 is SGHTA and CDR2 FQGTGA. Trimming removed 5 bases from V and 1 base from J; junction bases left unmatched: 10. CDR3 sequence reads: CASSPFGGTTQETQYF. The CDR3 DNA is TGTGCCAGCAGCCCCTTCGGGGGGACGACCCAAGAGACCCAGTACTTC. Combining the CDR3 with reference TRBV7-3 and TRBJ2-5 gives the whole variable domain GAGVSQTPSNKVTEKGKYVELRCDPISGHTALYWYRQSLGQGPEFLIYFQGTGAADDSGLPNDRFFAVRPEGSVSTLKIQRTERGDSAVYLCASSPFGGTTQETQYFGPGTRLLVL.

This clonotype showed up just a few times. The rearrangement links TRBV6-2 or TRBV6-3 to TRBJ1-5; tentatively, D is TRBD1 (5 bases). CDR1 is MNHEY, CDR2 SVGEGT, per germline. CDR3 length equals 14 residues. Between the trimmed V and J ends, which lost 1 base and 7 bases, there was a span of 11 bases. The CDR3 spells CASSYWGVVQPQHF. The CDR3 DNA reads as TGTGCCAGCAGTTACTGGGGGGTTGTGCAGCCCCAGCATTTT.

For the CDR3, the DNA is TGTGCCAGCACCCTAGGGTGGGGAGGGGAGAATGAGCAGTTCTTC. This encodes CASTLGWGGENEQFF. The chain is built from TRBV7-8 and TRBJ2-1; TRBD2 aligns across 7 bases. V lost 7 bases to trimming and J lost 7 bases; unmatched junction nucleotides: 13. Germline assignment: CDR1 SGHVS and CDR2 FQNEAQ. This CDR3 region has 15 residues.

The rearrangement uses TRBV7-9 and TRBJ2-7; D may correspond to TRBD1 or TRBD2 (5 bases each). CDR3 length: 13 residues. V lost 5 bases and J 7 bases, leaving 15 bases between the germline ends. Germline-derived CDR1 and CDR2 are SEHNR and FQNEAQ (reference sequence). For the CDR3, the DNA is TGTGCCAGCAGCCGGGACCCCCGCTGGGAGCAGTACTTC. This gives the protein CASSRDPRWEQYF.

This clonotype was observed a few times. The rearrangement uses TRBV9 and TRBJ2-3; the D gene is possibly TRBD2 (7 bases). The CDR3 consists of 14 residues. CDR1 is SGDLS, CDR2 YYNGEE, per germline. V lost 0 bases and J lost 5, with 10 bases in between. The CDR3 nucleotides read TGTGCCAGCAGCGTAGTCGGGGGGCAAGATACGCAGTATTTT. Translation: CASSVVGGQDTQYF.

This clonotype was found many times. The chain recombines TRBV5-4 with TRBJ2-1; possibly TRBD2 for D (5 bases). V was pared by 2 bases and J by 4 bases, with 7 bases between. Germline CDR1 reads SGHNT; CDR2 reads YYREEE (reference sequence). The CDR3 consists of 13 residues. CDR3 loop: CASSLPGYNEQFF. The DNA for the CDR3 is TGTGCCAGCAGCTTACCGGGATACAATGAGCAGTTCTTC.

This clonotype appeared many times. The J gene is TRBJ1-2, the V gene TRBV6-1; D remains unclear. Trimming took off 2 bases at V and 5 bases at J, with 12 bases between the two ends. Germline V gene lookup returns CDR1 MNHNS and CDR2 SASEGT. This CDR3 has 14 residues. The CDR3 DNA reads as TGTGCCAGCAGTGAACTCTGGTCCTCATATGGCTACACCTTC. This sequence encodes CASSELWSSYGYTF.

This clonotype came up a few times. This sequence joins TRBV11-2 and TRBJ2-7, with D possibly TRBD1 on 6 matching bases. CDR3 length: 14 residues. V was pared by 5 bases and J by 6 bases, with 17 bases between. Looked up from germline, CDR1 is SGHAT and CDR2 is FQNNGV. CDR3 in amino acids: CASSTVQGRAEQYF. The DNA of the CDR3 is TGTGCCAGCAGCACCGTACAGGGAAGGGCCGAGCAGTACTTC. Drawing the rest from reference TRBV11-2 and TRBJ2-7, the complete variable domain is EAGVAQSPRYKIIEKRQSVAFWCNPISGHATLYWYQQILGQGPKLLIQFQNNGVVDDSQLPKDRFSAERLKGVDSTLKIQPAKLEDSAVYLCASSTVQGRAEQYFGPGTRLTVT.

The genes are TRBV5-6 and TRBJ1-1; no firm D call. The CDR3 spans 15 residues. Germline lookup yields CDR1 SGHDT and CDR2 YYEEEE. V gave up 0 bases and J gave up 1 base, with 10 bases separating them. CDR3 in DNA: TGTGCCAGCAGCTTGGACGGCTTCGGGAACACTGAAGCTTTCTTT. Protein: CASSLDGFGNTEAFF.

This clonotype was observed a few times. The J gene is TRBJ2-3, the V gene TRBV5-1; D may match TRBD1 or TRBD2 (5 bases each). The ends were cut back, 2 bases at V and 4 bases at J, with 11 bases in the middle. Germline assignment: CDR1 SGHRS and CDR2 YFSETQ. This CDR3 region has 14 residues. This CDR3 reads CASSFYGDPDTQYF. The CDR3 bases are TGCGCCAGCAGCTTCTACGGGGACCCAGATACGCAGTATTTT.

As to this clonotype: The junction departs from germline at one end; a sequencing error may be responsible. The gene calls are TRBV6-1 and TRBJ2-3; 7 bases agree with TRBD2. Germline V lookup: CDR1 MNHNS, CDR2 SASEGT. The CDR3 length is 13 residues. DNA for the CDR3: TGTGCCAGCAGTGAGAATCAGCGGGGTACGCAGTGTTTT. It translates to CASSENQRGTQCF.

Concerning this clonotype itself: This may be a read error, as it is one base from a much larger clone. The chain recombines TRBV4-1 with TRBJ2-7, with a possible D match to TRBD1 (7 bases). The CDR3 consists of 15 residues. V lost 0 bases, J lost 6 bases, and 15 bases lay in between. CDR1 is MGHRA and CDR2 is YSYEKL in the germline V gene. DNA for the CDR3: TGCGCCAGCAGCCAAGATCCTGCAGGGGGGCTCGAGCAGTACTTC. Its protein is CASSQDPAGGLEQYF.

J is TRBJ2-1 and V is TRBV12-3 or TRBV12-4; D possibly corresponds to TRBD1 (6 bases). V lost 2 bases and J 6 bases, leaving 14 bases between the germline ends. This CDR3 contains 15 residues. CDR3 nucleotide sequence: TGTGCCAGCAGTTTAACAGGGCCCACCGCCAATGAGCAGTTCTTC. It codes for CASSLTGPTANEQFF.

A single count supports this clonotype. V usage is TRBV12-3 or TRBV12-4 and J usage is TRBJ2-2, with 12 bases identical to TRBD1. With V trimmed by 5 bases and J by 4 bases, 14 bases remained unmatched. CDR3 size: 19 residues. The CDR3: CASSSGTGGVRAITGELFF. In DNA form, the CDR3 reads TGTGCCAGCAGTAGTGGGACAGGGGGCGTGCGTGCGATCACCGGGGAGCTGTTTTTT.

Concerning this clonotype itself: A much larger clonotype is one base distant, so this may be a read error. This is likely a read error, given that the CDR3 carries no conserved phenylalanine or tryptophan at its end. V is TRBV27 and J is TRBJ1-5; no reliable D call. This CDR3 spans 13 amino acids. V lost 0 bases, J lost 7 bases, and 7 bases lay in between. Germline V lookup: CDR1 MNHEY, CDR2 SMNVEV (reference sequence). The CDR3 sequence is CASSLSPGQPQHS. CDR3 bases: TGTGCCAGCAGTTTATCGCCGGGCCAGCCCCAGCATTCT.

The V call is TRBV6-5, the J call TRBJ2-5, with D perhaps matching TRBD1 (6 bases). The CDR3 sequence is 11 residues long. CDR1 is MNHEY, CDR2 SVGAGI, per germline. The V gene lost 5 bases and the J gene lost 5 bases, with 6 bases spanning the gap. DNA for the CDR3: TGTGCCAGCAGTCAGGGGGAGACCCAGTACTTC. Encoded protein: CASSQGETQYF.

This clonotype was seen many times. This sequence joins TRBV30 and TRBJ1-1, with TRBD1 matching 10 bases. The J segment lost 0 bases and the V segment lost 3 bases, leaving 1 base of the junction unmatched. The CDR3 has 14 amino acids. Germline lookup yields CDR1 GTSNPN and CDR2 SVGIG (reference sequence). CDR3 sequence (DNA): TGTGCCTGGAGGGGACAGGGGTTGAACACTGAAGCTTTCTTT. This translates into CAWRGQGLNTEAFF.

This clonotype appeared a few times. The chain is built from TRBV5-1 and TRBJ2-3, with D unresolved. The CDR3 spans 12 residues. Per the germline V gene, CDR1 is SGHRS and CDR2 is YFSETQ. Trimming shortened V by 4 bases and J by 6 bases, and 9 bases separated the two germline ends. DNA for the CDR3: TGCGCCAGCAGCCTCTCGAGGGATACGCAGTATTTT. As protein: CASSLSRDTQYF.

This clonotype was observed many times. V is TRBV5-1 and J is TRBJ1-6; D is unclear. The germline CDR1 and CDR2 sequences are SGHRS and YFSETQ. Trimming pared 0 bases from V and 7 bases from J, leaving 8 bases between. This CDR3 contains 14 residues. The DNA of the CDR3 is TGCGCCAGCAGCTTGGCGCAAGCCAATTCACCCCTCCACTTT. Its translation is CASSLAQANSPLHF. The whole variable domain, filled in from reference TRBV5-1 and TRBJ1-6, reads KAGVTQTPRYLIKTRGQQVTLSCSPISGHRSVSWYQQTPGQGLQFLFEYFSETQRNKGNFPGRFSGRQFSNSRSEMNVSTLELGDSALYLCASSLAQANSPLHFGNGTRLTVT.

This clonotype was recorded a few times. V and J are TRBV7-9 and TRBJ1-1, with a weak D call TRBD1 (5 bases). V was pared by 3 bases and J by 4 bases, with 12 bases between. The CDR3 is made up of 14 amino acids. Germline-derived CDR1 and CDR2 are SEHNR and FQNEAQ (reference sequence). The CDR3 is CASSFRRGGTEAFF. The CDR3 DNA reads as TGTGCCAGCAGCTTTCGGAGGGGCGGCACTGAAGCTTTCTTT.

Comment on this clonotype: The junction differs from germline at one of its ends, possibly a read error. V gene TRBV6-5 combines with J gene TRBJ2-7; tentative D call: TRBD1 (6 bases). There are 14 residues in the CDR3. Germline V lookup: CDR1 MNHEY, CDR2 SVGAGI. CDR3 amino acids: CTSSYRVDSYEQYF. The DNA of the CDR3 is TGTACCAGCAGTTACAGGGTTGATTCCTACGAGCAGTACTTC.

V gene TRBV7-9 combines with J gene TRBJ2-4, with D perhaps being TRBD1 or TRBD2 (6 bases each). V was trimmed by 3 bases and J by 15 bases, leaving 12 bases between them. Germline assignment: CDR1 SEHNR and CDR2 FQNEAQ (reference sequence). This CDR3 has 11 residues. CDR3 sequence: CASSLGGAWYF. The CDR3, as DNA: TGTGCCAGCAGCTTGGGGGGCGCTTGGTACTTC.

The rearrangement uses TRBV24-1 and TRBJ1-5; TRBD1 agrees at 8 bases. The junction had 4 bases not matched to a gene; V was cut back by 3 bases and J by 4 bases. Looked up from germline, CDR1 is KGHDR and CDR2 is SFDVKD. The CDR3 covers 15 residues. The CDR3 reads CATSDRTGWNQPQHF. The CDR3 bases are TGTGCCACCAGTGATCGGACAGGGTGGAATCAGCCCCAGCATTTT.

This clonotype has a handful of counts. The rearrangement links TRBV9 to TRBJ1-2; D gene unclear. CDR3 size: 14 residues. The germline gives CDR1 SGDLS, CDR2 YYNGEE. V lost 0 bases and J 7 bases, leaving 13 bases between the germline ends. The CDR3 DNA follows: TGTGCCAGCAGCGTAGGCGAGACCCGGCGTGGCTACACCTTC. Residues: CASSVGETRRGYTF.

The chain recombines TRBV15 with TRBJ1-1; D possibly corresponds to TRBD1 (6 bases). The ends were cut back, 6 bases at V and 4 bases at J, with 15 bases in the middle. Germline CDR1 reads LNHNV; CDR2 reads YYDKDF (reference sequence). This CDR3 is 14 amino acids long. The CDR3 region has the DNA TGTGCCACCAGAATGGGACACCACTCCACTGAAGCTTTCTTT. This translates into CATRMGHHSTEAFF.